These 14 T cell receptor beta chains came from one sample sequenced in a study of blood T cell repertoires in COVID-19. The assay was immunoSEQ multiplex PCR, and TCRdb's table has in-frame clones only and misses some. The sample contains about 410,000 clones, 85% to 90% of which appear only once. The sample comprised PBMCs or T cells enriched from blood (not recorded which). Receptors originate from a woman aged 25 to 39 who had recovered from COVID-19.

V is TRBV29-1 and J is TRBJ2-5, with D tentatively TRBD2 (6 bases). V was cut by 2 bases and J by 5 bases, with 12 bases left in between. CDR3 size: 13 residues. Germline CDR1 and CDR2: SQVTM and ANQGSEA. The CDR3 region is CSVEFLAGETQYF. The CDR3 nucleotides are TGCAGCGTTGAATTCCTGGCGGGGGAGACCCAGTACTTC.

With regard to this clone: The same CDR3 is also encoded by other DNA sequences in this sample. This chain connects TRBV9 to TRBJ2-7; 9 bases align to TRBD1. V shed 2 bases, J shed 5 bases, and the junction held 8 bases outside the gene matches. The CDR3 has 15 amino acids. Germline CDR1 SGDLS, CDR2 YYNGEE. The CDR3 protein is CASSVEGQGFHEQYF. In DNA form, the CDR3 reads TGTGCCAGCAGCGTGGAAGGACAGGGGTTCCACGAGCAGTACTTC.

This clone was picked up a small number of times. The CDR3 loop reads CATADSSITGELFF. DNA of the CDR3: TGTGCCACCGCGGACAGCTCGATCACCGGGGAGCTGTTTTTT. The gene calls are TRBV24-1 and TRBJ2-2, with D possibly TRBD1 on 6 matching bases. Germline V gene sequence: CDR1 KGHDR, CDR2 SFDVKD. The CDR3 has 14 amino acids. The germline V and J ends were trimmed by 9 bases and 4 bases, with 14 bases remaining between them.

This clone was picked up one time. The rearrangement links TRBV11-2 to TRBJ1-2; D is unclear. Trimming shortened V by 6 bases and J by 0 bases, and 11 bases separated the two germline ends. Germline CDR1 SGHAT, CDR2 FQNNGV. CDR3 length: 14 amino acids. In DNA form, the CDR3 reads TGTGCCAGCAGTCGTTTTAGAACTAACTATGGCTACACCTTC. This translates into CASSRFRTNYGYTF.

The V and J genes are TRBV28 and TRBJ1-1, with 9 bases that match TRBD1. The CDR3 runs to 16 residues. J gave up 5 bases and V 5 bases, and 12 bases lay outside the gene matches. Germline V lookup: CDR1 MDHEN, CDR2 SYDVKM. The CDR3 DNA reads as TGTGCCAGCAGTCCCGGACAGGGGTATGTTAGAACTGAAGCTTTCTTT. Translating it yields CASSPGQGYVRTEAFF.

The sample holds one count of this clone. V and J are TRBV30 and TRBJ1-6, with D perhaps matching TRBD1 (5 bases). V was shortened by 3 bases and J by 2 bases, with 14 bases between the two germline ends. Germline V gene sequence: CDR1 GTSNPN, CDR2 SVGIG (reference sequence). The CDR3 has 16 amino acids. This CDR3 reads CAWSRGGLPYNSPLHF. The CDR3, as DNA: TGTGCCTGGAGCCGGGGGGGACTCCCCTATAATTCACCCCTCCACTTT. Full variable domain (rest looked up from reference TRBV30 and TRBJ1-6): SQTIHQWPATLVQPVGSPLSLECTVEGTSNPNLYWYRQAAGRGLQLLFYSVGIGQISSEVPQNLSASRPQDRQFILSSKKLLLSDSGFYLCAWSRGGLPYNSPLHFGNGTRLTVT.

The V gene is TRBV4-1, the J gene TRBJ1-3; D gene ambiguous. V lost 1 base and J lost 0, with 4 bases in between. This CDR3 has 14 residues. Per germline, CDR1 MGHRA and CDR2 YSYEKL. CDR3 coding DNA: TGCGCCAGCAGCCAAGTAATCTCTGGAAACACCATATATTTT. Translation gives CASSQVISGNTIYF.

Only one count was recorded for this clone. The V call is TRBV7-9, the J call TRBJ2-7; 8 bases map to TRBD1. The CDR3 is 15 amino acids. Germline V CDR1 and CDR2: SEHNR, FQNEAQ (reference sequence). The junction had 10 bases not matched to a gene; V was cut back by 2 bases and J by 7 bases. Here the CDR3 reads CASSLTDRAPREQYF. The CDR3 DNA reads as TGTGCCAGCAGCTTAACGGACAGGGCGCCGCGGGAGCAGTACTTC. The variable domain in full, with the rest retrieved from reference TRBV7-9 and TRBJ2-7, is DTGVSQNPRHKITKRGQNVTFRCDPISEHNRLYWYRQTLGQGPEFLTYFQNEAQLEKSRLLSDRFSAERPKGSFSTLEIQRTEQGDSAMYLCASSLTDRAPREQYFGPGTRLTVT.

The rearrangement joins TRBV5-1 to TRBJ1-6; 7 nucleotides match TRBD1. The CDR3 has 17 residues. Trimming cost V 4 bases and J 5 bases; bases outside gene matches: 12. From germline, CDR1 is SGHRS and CDR2 YFSETQ. This chain's CDR3 is CASSPQMGQINNSPLHF. For the CDR3, the DNA is TGCGCCAGCAGCCCCCAGATGGGACAGATAAATAATTCACCCCTCCACTTT.

This clone has just one count. CDR3 region: CASRVTSGSLFF. DNA for the CDR3: TGTGCCAGCAGGGTTACTAGCGGGAGCTTGTTCTTC. The chain recombines TRBV2 with TRBJ2-1; 11 nucleotides agree with TRBD2. V lost 6 bases to trimming and J lost 15 bases; unmatched junction nucleotides: 7. The CDR3 covers 12 residues. Germline values: CDR1 SNHLY, CDR2 FYNNEI. The complete variable domain, with remaining parts taken from reference TRBV2 and TRBJ2-1, reads EPEVTQTPSHQVTQMGQEVILRCVPISNHLYFYWYRQILGQKVEFLVSFYNNEISEKSEIFDDQFSVERPDGSNFTLKIRSTKLEDSAMYFCASRVTSGSLFFGPGTRLTVL.

The chain carries TRBV7-6 and TRBJ1-1, with no clear D. The germline V gene encodes CDR1 SGHVS and CDR2 FNYEAQ. The CDR3 is 14 amino acids. V was shortened by 5 bases and J by 1 base, with 11 bases between the two germline ends. For the CDR3, the DNA is TGTGCCAGCAGCCCGATTACAACGAACACTGAAGCTTTCTTT. Residues: CASSPITTNTEAFF.

This sequence joins TRBV18 and TRBJ2-2, with 12 bases that match TRBD2. The CDR3 consists of 15 residues. V was pared by 3 bases and J by 5 bases, with 1 base of the junction left unmatched. Germline values: CDR1 KGHSH, CDR2 LQKENI. The CDR3 nucleotides are TGTGCCAGCTCACCGACTAGCGGGAGTACCGGGGAGCTGTTTTTT. Translating it yields CASSPTSGSTGELFF.

The chain employs TRBV7-9 and TRBJ1-5; 8 bases fit TRBD1. Germline V gene data show CDR1 as SEHNR and CDR2 as FQNEAQ (reference sequence). The CDR3 spans 14 residues. J was trimmed by 4 bases and V by 5 bases; bases with no gene match: 4. The CDR3 loop reads CASSPTGGNQPQHF. As DNA, the CDR3 is TGTGCCAGCAGCCCAACAGGGGGTAATCAGCCCCAGCATTTT.

In DNA form, the CDR3 reads TGTGCCAGCAGTTTGGGGACAGGGGGCACGAGCAATCAGCCCCAGCATTTT. Residues: CASSLGTGGTSNQPQHF. The rearrangement joins TRBV28 to TRBJ1-5; 12 nucleotides line up with TRBD1. V shed 3 bases and J 1 base; nucleotides not matched to a gene: 4. Germline V lookup: CDR1 MDHEN, CDR2 SYDVKM. The CDR3 sequence is 17 residues long.